The sequence of this T cell receptor (beta chain) was determined in a study of T cell clonality in common variable immunodeficiency. Study-wide points: CVID subjects had higher TCRbeta clonality than healthy controls, most marked in about a third. T cell subpopulation sequencing would be needed to explain CVID clonality. Fewer TCRbeta clones were shared among CVID subjects than controls.

Germline CDR1 and CDR2: LGHNA and YNFKEQ. V gave up 1 base and J gave up 2 bases; unmatched junction bases: 5. The CDR3 runs 15 residues. This clone occurred many times. What it binds is not known. The sequenced fragment ends 3 residues before the CDR3 boundary, so the rest is inferred from the germline J gene. Method: immunoSEQ multiplex PCR; TCRdb's copy keeps in-frame clones and lacks some. Singletons are absent from the sample, which has 40,000 to 60,000 clones. V gene TRBV4-2 combines with J gene TRBJ2-7, with 7 positions matching TRBD1. The receptor was derived from a person aged 18 to 70 in good health. The sample was peripheral blood mononuclear cells. The DNA read from the CDR3 is TGTGCCAGCAGCCAAGTCGGGGACAGAGCCTACGAG. It translates to CASSQVGDRAYE. The whole CDR3 sequence is CASSQVGDRAYEQYF.